This T cell receptor (beta chain) was identified in a study of T cell repertoires in ileal Crohn's disease. Germline values: CDR1 MNHEY, CDR2 SMNVEV (reference sequence). With V trimmed by 6 bases and J by 10 bases, 13 bases remained unmatched. This CDR3 spans 15 amino acids. Profiled with immunoSEQ multiplex PCR; TCRdb holds only in-frame clones, not every one. The sample shows some 10,000 clones, about 82% of them seen only once. Time point of the sample: neoterminal ileum biopsy at postoperative endoscopy, about 6 months after surgery. This receptor was obtained from an adult with Crohn's disease. The chain combines TRBV27 with TRBJ2-5; 11 bases are shared with TRBD2. Source material: ileal tissue. The CDR3 DNA follows: TGTGCCAGCAGGTCGCTAGCGGGAGGCCATTTTAACCAGTACTTC. Its protein is CASRSLAGGHFNQYF.